Listed here are 27 T cell receptor beta chains from one sample, sequenced in a study of Tregs in tolerant kidney transplant recipients. Recipients received nonmyeloablative bone marrow transplants from related graft donors, with transient mixed chimerism. TCRdb's copy holds only in-frame clones and misses some; the assay was immunoSEQ multiplex PCR. In total, the table holds tens of thousands of clones. The source was CD4+ T cells from blood (PBMCs), collected 24 months after the transplant. These receptors were taken from a human patient who received a combined kidney and bone marrow transplant. Certain T cells may be donor cells from the graft.

To note about this clone: The CDR3 goes on 3 residues after the read ends, and that part is filled in from the germline J gene. The chain uses TRBV6-1 and TRBJ2-3; 9 positions match TRBD2. The length of the CDR3 is 15 residues. The J segment lost 5 bases and the V segment lost 4 bases, leaving 7 bases of the junction unmatched. Germline V gene data show CDR1 as MNHNS and CDR2 as SASEGT. CDR3: CASSGIAGAVDTQYF. Partial CDR3 DNA: TGTGCCAGCAGTGGGATAGCGGGAGCTGTAGATACG.

The CDR3 region is CASTTGLNTEAFF. The DNA read from the CDR3 is TGTGCCAGTACGACGGGTCTGAACACTGAA. The chain couples TRBV19 to TRBJ1-1, with D uncertain. The CDR3 end lies 3 residues beyond the end of the read and is filled in from the germline J gene. The germline V gene has CDR1 LNHDA and CDR2 SQIVND (reference sequence). This CDR3 has 13 amino acids. V lost 7 bases, J lost 0 bases, and 9 bases lay in between.

As regards this clone: The read stops 3 residues short of the end of the CDR3; the missing end is completed from the germline J gene. The chain employs TRBV20-1 and TRBJ2-7, with 7 bases matching TRBD2. The junction had 4 bases not matched to a gene; V was cut back by 2 bases and J by 3 bases. The CDR3 spans 13 residues. Germline V gene sequence: CDR1 DFQATT, CDR2 SNEGSKA (reference sequence). The part of the CDR3 DNA that was read is TGCAGTGCTAGAAGCGGGATCGACTACGAG. It specifies CSARSGIDYE. The full CDR3 sequence reads CSARSGIDYEQYF.

To note about this clone: The read halts 3 residues ahead of the CDR3 end, with the missing end drawn from the germline J gene. V and J are TRBV29-1 and TRBJ1-1; maybe TRBD1 (5 bases). Germline assignment: CDR1 SQVTM and CDR2 ANQGSEA. V lost 4 bases and J lost 1, with 13 bases in between. CDR3 length: 14 amino acids. CDR3 amino acids: CSVGGRDKNTEAFF. The sequenced CDR3 bases are TGCAGCGTTGGGGGCAGGGATAAGAACACTGAA.

According to its frequency, this clone is medium-sized (0.01 to 0.1%). Incomplete CDR3 DNA: TGTGCCAGCAGCTTTGAGCGAATCGGGGAG. As protein: CASSFERIGE. The complete CDR3 sequence is CASSFERIGELFF. The chain joins TRBV7-9 to TRBJ2-2; D is unresolved. The observed sequence ends 3 residues before the CDR3 terminus, with the missing tail filled in from the germline J gene. CDR3 length: 13 amino acids. Between the trimmed V and J ends, which lost 3 bases and 7 bases, there was a span of 9 bases. Germline CDR1 reads SEHNR; CDR2 reads FQNEAQ (reference sequence). Together with reference TRBV7-9 and TRBJ2-2, the CDR3 gives the full variable domain: DTGVSQNPRHKITKRGQNVTFRCDPISEHNRLYWYRQTLGQGPEFLTYFQNEAQLEKSRLLSDRFSAERPKGSFSTLEIQRTEQGDSAMYLCASSFERIGELFFGEGSRLTVL.

The CDR3 sequence: CASSSLWNTGELFF. The CDR3 bases that were read are TGTGCCAGCAGTTCCTTGTGGAACACCGGGGAG. The chain couples TRBV12-3 or TRBV12-4 to TRBJ2-2; D ambiguous. The read comes to an end 3 residues before the CDR3 does, leaving the germline J gene to fill in the end. V shed 4 bases and J shed 1 base, with 7 bases lying between them. CDR3 length equals 14 residues.

With regard to this clone: The CDR3 end is not reached by the read, which stops 3 residues before it; the germline J gene fills it in. The chain is built from TRBV20-1 and TRBJ1-5; tentatively, D is TRBD1 (5 bases). The CDR3 runs 15 residues. Germline V lookup: CDR1 DFQATT, CDR2 SNEGSKA (reference sequence). V lost 5 bases and J 0 bases, leaving 14 bases between the germline ends. This CDR3 reads CSARRAGDSNQPQHF. The sequenced part of the CDR3 DNA is TGCAGTGCTCGAAGGGCGGGGGATAGCAATCAGCCC.

On this clone: The CDR3 end lies 3 residues beyond the end of the read and is filled in from the germline J gene. The chain carries TRBV5-4 and TRBJ2-7, with D perhaps being TRBD1 or TRBD2 (5 bases each). The CDR3 contains 12 residues. CDR1 is SGHNT, CDR2 YYREEE, per germline (reference sequence). V lost 3 bases to trimming and J lost 4 bases, with 8 bases between them. The CDR3 protein is CASSSEGYEQYF. The sequenced part of the CDR3 DNA is TGTGCCAGCAGCTCTGAGGGGTACGAG.

With respect to this clone: The read is 3 residues too short to cover the CDR3 end, so that end is filled in from the germline J gene. The V call is TRBV11-2, the J call TRBJ2-3, with D maybe TRBD1 (5 bases). Germline V gene lookup returns CDR1 SGHAT and CDR2 FQNNGV. Trimming cost V 5 bases and J 1 base, with 10 bases left between them. This CDR3 is 14 amino acids long. CDR3 amino acids: CASSRDRGTDTQYF. CDR3 DNA, as far as it was read: TGTGCCAGCAGCCGTGACAGAGGCACAGATACG.

Worth noting for this clone: The CDR3 goes on 3 residues after the read ends, and that part is filled in from the germline J gene. The V call is TRBV7-9, the J call TRBJ1-6, with 7 bases that match TRBD1. CDR3 length: 14 residues. V lost 7 bases and J lost 7; bases outside the gene matches: 7. Germline CDR1 reads SEHNR; CDR2 reads FQNEAQ (reference sequence). The CDR3: CASTTGIENSPLHF. CDR3 bases read: TGTGCCAGCACGACAGGGATTGAGAATTCACCC.

Points on this clone: The CDR3 is cut off 3 residues early in the read; its end comes from the germline J gene. V usage is TRBV7-8 and J usage is TRBJ2-5; D is uncertain. Germline values: CDR1 SGHVS, CDR2 FQNEAQ. V shed 3 bases and J shed 4 bases, with 6 bases lying between them. CDR3 length: 12 residues. The CDR3 DNA, read in part, is TGTGCCAGCAGCTTTAACGGAGAGACC. It is translated as CASSFNGET. The full-length CDR3 reads as CASSFNGETQYF.

On this clone: Read data end 3 residues before the CDR3 end; the end is taken from the germline J gene. The chain combines TRBV19 with TRBJ2-4, with D hard to call. The ends were cut back, 1 base at V and 0 bases at J, with 7 bases in the middle. Germline CDR1 and CDR2: LNHDA and SQIVND (reference sequence). The CDR3 totals 15 residues. Partial CDR3 DNA: TGTGCCAGTAGTATAGCACATCTAGCCAAAAACATT. Its protein product is CASSIAHLAKNI. The complete CDR3 reads CASSIAHLAKNIQYF. Combining the CDR3 with reference TRBV19 and TRBJ2-4 gives the whole variable domain DGGITQSPKYLFRKEGQNVTLSCEQNLNHDAMYWYRQDPGQGLRLIYYSQIVNDFQKGDIAEGYSVSREKKESFPLTVTSAQKNPTAFYLCASSIAHLAKNIQYFGAGTRLSVL.

Details on this clone: The read terminates 3 residues ahead of where the CDR3 ends, so the germline J gene completes it. This chain uses TRBV20-1 with TRBJ2-1; 9 bases fit TRBD2. Germline lookup yields CDR1 DFQATT and CDR2 SNEGSKA (reference sequence). Trimming removed 1 base from V and 4 bases from J; junction bases left unmatched: 5. This CDR3 is 15 amino acids long. The DNA read from the CDR3 is TGCAGTGCTAGAGCTAGCGGGATCCTTTACAATGAG. Encoded protein: CSARASGILYNE. The CDR3 in its entirety is CSARASGILYNEQFF.

As for this clone: Read data end 3 residues before the CDR3 end; the end is taken from the germline J gene. This chain joins TRBV5-4 and TRBJ2-5; 7 bases match TRBD2. This CDR3 has 16 amino acids. Trimming cost V 4 bases and J 2 bases; bases outside gene matches: 11. Germline V gives CDR1 SGHNT, CDR2 YYREEE (reference sequence). Partial CDR3 DNA: TGTGCCAGCAGCGAATCCCTAGCGGAGCCACAAGAGACC. Encoded protein: CASSESLAEPQET. The full CDR3 reads CASSESLAEPQETQYF.

As to this clone: The read terminates 3 residues before the CDR3 end, so the remaining end is supplied by the germline J gene. The V call is TRBV5-1, the J call TRBJ2-7; D tentatively fits TRBD1 or TRBD2 (6 bases each). Germline-derived CDR1 and CDR2 are SGHRS and YFSETQ. The CDR3 contains 15 residues. Between the trimmed V and J ends, which lost 3 bases and 6 bases, there was a span of 19 bases. CDR3 bases read: TGCGCCAGCAGCTCAAGTGCGGGACAACGCCGCGAG. Its protein product is CASSSSAGQRRE. In full, the CDR3 reads CASSSSAGQRREQYF.

As regards this clone: The CDR3 end is not reached by the read, which stops 3 residues before it; the germline J gene fills it in. This rearrangement joins TRBV19 to TRBJ1-1; no reliable D call. The CDR3 covers 13 residues. Germline V gene data show CDR1 as LNHDA and CDR2 as SQIVND (reference sequence). The V end was cut by 3 bases, the J end by 0 bases, with 5 bases between. The CDR3 reads CASSIPVNTEAFF. The CDR3 DNA, read in part, is TGTGCCAGTAGTATCCCTGTGAACACTGAA.

On this clone: The read is 3 residues too short to cover the CDR3 end, so that end is filled in from the germline J gene. The chain recombines TRBV5-1 with TRBJ1-1, with 7 bases aligning to TRBD1. V was pared by 0 bases and J by 4 bases, with 6 bases of the junction left unmatched. CDR3 size: 15 residues. Germline loops: CDR1 SGHRS, CDR2 YFSETQ. CDR3 DNA (partial): TGCGCCAGCAGCTTGGACAGGGGAGGGATCACTGAA. Its protein product is CASSLDRGGITE. The CDR3, in full, reads CASSLDRGGITEAFF.

With regard to this clone: The read is 3 residues too short to cover the CDR3 end, so that end is filled in from the germline J gene. The rearrangement links TRBV20-1 to TRBJ2-1; perhaps TRBD1 as D (6 bases). Germline V lookup: CDR1 DFQATT, CDR2 SNEGSKA (reference sequence). The germline V and J ends were trimmed by 5 bases and 5 bases, with 16 bases remaining between them. The CDR3 has 14 amino acids. The DNA read from the CDR3 is TGCAGTGCTCCGGTACAGGGTTCCAACAATGAG. It codes for CSAPVQGSNNE. The CDR3 in its entirety is CSAPVQGSNNEQFF.

Points on this clone: The read ends 3 residues before the CDR3 terminus; that terminus is restored from the germline J gene. The rearrangement uses TRBV2 and TRBJ1-4; 7 nucleotides agree with TRBD1. The CDR3 length is 16 residues. CDR1 is SNHLY, CDR2 FYNNEI, per germline. V gave up 4 bases and J gave up 4 bases; unmatched junction bases: 9. Here the CDR3 reads CASSARDSRFNEKLFF. The sequenced part of the CDR3 DNA is TGTGCCAGCAGTGCCAGGGACAGCCGATTTAATGAAAAA. Supplemented by reference TRBV2 and TRBJ1-4, the full variable domain reads EPEVTQTPSHQVTQMGQEVILRCVPISNHLYFYWYRQILGQKVEFLVSFYNNEISEKSEIFDDQFSVERPDGSNFTLKIRSTKLEDSAMYFCASSARDSRFNEKLFFGSGTQLSVL.

Note on this clone: Read sequence stops 3 residues before the CDR3 end, and the germline J gene provides the missing end. This sequence joins TRBV29-1 and TRBJ2-3; 8 positions agree with TRBD1. Germline trimming cut 7 bases from V and 4 bases from J; bases unmatched to any gene: 4. The CDR3 contains 12 residues. The germline gives CDR1 SQVTM, CDR2 ANQGSEA. The sequenced part of the CDR3 DNA is TGCAGCGGGACAGGGTTGGCAGATACG. Protein sequence: CSGTGLADT. The entire CDR3 protein is CSGTGLADTQYF.

CDR3 loop: CASSESGTETDTQYF. CDR3 bases read: TGTGCCAGCAGTGAAAGCGGGACAGAGACAGATACG. This chain uses TRBV2 with TRBJ2-3; D may correspond to TRBD1 or TRBD2 (7 bases each). The read ends 3 residues before the CDR3 terminus; that terminus is restored from the germline J gene. The CDR3 is made up of 15 amino acids. Looked up from germline, CDR1 is SNHLY and CDR2 is FYNNEI. Trimming shortened V by 2 bases and J by 3 bases, and 12 bases separated the two germline ends.

As for this clone: From the germline J gene comes the end of the CDR3, since the read stops 3 residues before it. The chain links TRBV30 to TRBJ2-6; 7 bases line up with TRBD1. Germline V CDR1 and CDR2: GTSNPN, SVGIG (reference sequence). The CDR3 sequence is 18 residues long. V shed 1 base and J 0 bases; nucleotides not matched to a gene: 9. This CDR3 is CAWSAGTVLTSGANVLTF. The sequenced CDR3 bases are TGTGCCTGGAGTGCCGGGACAGTCTTAACCTCTGGGGCCAACGTC. The whole variable domain, remainder taken from reference TRBV30 and TRBJ2-6, is SQTIHQWPATLVQPVGSPLSLECTVEGTSNPNLYWYRQAAGRGLQLLFYSVGIGQISSEVPQNLSASRPQDRQFILSSKKLLLSDSGFYLCAWSAGTVLTSGANVLTFGAGSRLTVL.

Remarks on this clone: The CDR3 end is not reached by the read, which stops 3 residues before it; the germline J gene fills it in. The V gene is TRBV11-2, the J gene TRBJ2-1, with 11 bases lining up with TRBD2. Trimming at V came to 4 bases and at J to 6 bases, leaving 2 bases not matched to a gene. This CDR3 is 14 amino acids long. Per the germline V gene, CDR1 is SGHAT and CDR2 is FQNNGV. Incomplete CDR3 DNA: TGTGCCAGCAGCTCACTAGCGGGAGCCAATGAG. Encoded protein: CASSSLAGANE. The whole CDR3 sequence is CASSSLAGANEQFF.

Of note for this clone: The read ends 3 residues before the CDR3 terminus; that terminus is restored from the germline J gene. The genes are TRBV29-1 and TRBJ1-1; 9 bases are shared with TRBD1. This CDR3 region has 12 residues. Germline V CDR1 and CDR2: SQVTM, ANQGSEA. The CDR3: CSVEIQGARAFF. The CDR3 DNA, read in part, is TGCAGCGTTGAAATACAGGGGGCGCGA. The variable domain in full, completed from reference TRBV29-1 and TRBJ1-1, reads SAVISQKPSRDICQRGTSLTIQCQVDSQVTMMFWYRQQPGQSLTLIATANQGSEATYESGFVIDKFPISRPNLTFSTLTVSNMSPEDSSIYLCSVEIQGARAFFGQGTRLTVV.

A remark on this clone: Read coverage stops 3 residues before the CDR3 terminus; the germline J gene supplies the remainder. The V call is TRBV18, the J call TRBJ2-7; 7 positions match TRBD1. Germline assignment: CDR1 KGHSH and CDR2 LQKENI. V shed 3 bases and J 4 bases; nucleotides not matched to a gene: 9. This CDR3 spans 15 amino acids. The sequenced part of the CDR3 DNA is TGTGCCAGCTCACCGCCCGGGACAGCCATATACGAG. Its translation: CASSPPGTAIYE. The CDR3 in full is CASSPPGTAIYEQYF.

As regards this clone: The observed sequence ends 3 residues before the CDR3 terminus, with the missing tail filled in from the germline J gene. This sequence joins TRBV7-3 and TRBJ2-3; TRBD1 matches 8 bases. With V trimmed by 2 bases and J by 6 bases, 4 bases remained unmatched. CDR3 length: 14 residues. CDR1 SGHTA and CDR2 FQGTGA come from the germline V gene. CDR3: CASSLAGGVDTQYF. Incomplete CDR3 DNA: TGTGCCAGCAGCTTAGCAGGGGGCGTGGATACG.

Comments on this clone: The read gets to within 3 residues of the CDR3 end, and the germline J gene fills in the rest. V is TRBV5-1 and J is TRBJ2-3, with 11 bases lining up with TRBD2. Germline V gives CDR1 SGHRS, CDR2 YFSETQ. Losses at the gene ends were 4 bases for V and 2 bases for J; bases not matched to a gene: 3. This CDR3 is built from 15 residues. The CDR3 spells CASSISGGDTDTQYF. The CDR3 bases that were read are TGCGCCAGCAGCATTAGCGGGGGGGACACAGATACG.